Shown below are 17 T cell receptor beta chains from a single sample sequenced in a study of CD8 T cells in Susac syndrome. With random hexamers, 0.5 to 1 ug RNA was reverse transcribed. TCRdb itself ran the immunoSEQ multiplex PCR reads through MiXCR, one entry per CDR3 protein. The sample contains roughly 180,000 distinct CDR3 sequences, approximately 95% of which appear only once. Material for sequencing was CD4+ T cells from PBMCs. These receptors were collected from a human donor with multiple sclerosis.

V usage is TRBV12-5 and J usage is TRBJ2-1; D may match TRBD1 or TRBD2 (5 bases each). Germline CDR1 is LGHNT and CDR2 is FRNRAP. This CDR3 region has 11 residues. Trimming shortened V by 6 bases and J by 8 bases, and 8 bases separated the two germline ends. The CDR3 sequence is CASGRGDEQFF. CDR3 DNA: TGTGCTAGTGGGAGGGGTGATGAGCAGTTCTTC.

The V and J genes are TRBV5-1 and TRBJ1-1; a weak D match, TRBD1 (6 bases). The CDR3 length is 18 residues. Germline V gives CDR1 SGHRS, CDR2 YFSETQ. Trimming pared 4 bases from V and 0 bases from J, leaving 22 bases between. Here the CDR3 DNA reads TGCGCCAGCAGCCCCCTTCCGAGACAGGCGACCATGAACACTGAAGCTTTCTTT. This encodes CASSPLPRQATMNTEAFF.

This rearrangement joins TRBV12-3 or TRBV12-4 to TRBJ1-2, with TRBD1 as a possible D gene (6 bases). V was clipped by 5 bases and J by 6 bases, with 13 bases between them. The CDR3 has 13 residues. The CDR3 sequence is CASSPRTAHGYTF. The CDR3 DNA follows: TGTGCCAGCAGTCCCCGGACAGCCCATGGCTACACCTTC.

The genes are TRBV15 and TRBJ2-1, with D possibly TRBD2 on 7 matching bases. The V gene lost 11 bases and the J gene lost 8 bases, with 16 bases spanning the gap. The CDR3 extends over 12 amino acids. Germline V gene lookup returns CDR1 LNHNV and CDR2 YYDKDF (reference sequence). The CDR3: CAASGGGDEQFF. For the CDR3, the DNA is TGTGCCGCCTCAGGAGGGGGGGATGAGCAGTTCTTC.

The chain combines TRBV19 with TRBJ1-5; D is unresolved. V gave up 5 bases and J gave up 3 bases, with 17 bases separating them. Per the germline V gene, CDR1 is LNHDA and CDR2 is SQIVND (reference sequence). The CDR3 has 16 residues. The CDR3: CASSVPIAGTNQPQHF. In DNA, the CDR3 is TGTGCCAGTAGTGTCCCCATTGCGGGAACCAATCAGCCCCAGCATTTT.

The rearrangement joins TRBV19 to TRBJ1-4, with 9 nucleotides matching TRBD1. Germline V gives CDR1 LNHDA, CDR2 SQIVND (reference sequence). Germline trimming cut 7 bases from V and 10 bases from J; bases unmatched to any gene: 13. The CDR3 has 15 amino acids. The CDR3 sequence: CASIQPGQGHRKLFF. The CDR3 bases are TGTGCCAGTATACAACCGGGACAGGGTCACCGAAAACTGTTTTTT.

The chain has TRBV7-2 and TRBJ2-7; 9 bases map to TRBD2. Germline V CDR1 and CDR2: SGHTA, FQGNSA. V trimming: 5 bases; J trimming: 3 bases; junction bases outside the gene matches: 8. This CDR3 contains 15 residues. The CDR3 is CASSPGASGNYEQYF. In nucleotides, the CDR3 is TGTGCCAGCAGCCCCGGTGCTAGCGGGAACTACGAGCAGTACTTC.

The V gene is TRBV12-3 or TRBV12-4, the J gene TRBJ2-7, with D perhaps being TRBD1 or TRBD2 (5 bases each). Trimming cost V 6 bases and J 2 bases, with 20 bases left between them. CDR3 length equals 16 residues. The CDR3 spells CASSRHLWGKTYEQYF. The CDR3 DNA sequence: TGTGCCAGCAGCAGACATCTCTGGGGGAAGACCTACGAGCAGTACTTC.

The chain couples TRBV12-3 or TRBV12-4 to TRBJ2-1; TRBD1 is a possible D gene (6 bases). Trimming cost V 6 bases and J 3 bases, with 21 bases left between them. The CDR3 is 17 amino acids. The CDR3 nucleotides read TGTGCCAGCAGGCAATCCGGGACACGTAGCCTCTACAATGAGCAGTTCTTC. Its protein product is CASRQSGTRSLYNEQFF.

This chain connects TRBV5-1 to TRBJ2-3; D unclear. CDR1 SGHRS and CDR2 YFSETQ come from the germline V gene. The CDR3 runs 12 residues. V lost 6 bases and J 11 bases, leaving 16 bases between the germline ends. CDR3 loop: CASNPAPLGQYF. CDR3 DNA sequence: TGCGCCAGCAACCCCGCCCCCCTCGGGCAGTATTTT.

This clonotype was seen just once. The chain uses TRBV6-6 and TRBJ1-4; the D is unclear. The germline gives CDR1 MNHNY, CDR2 SVGAGI (reference sequence). The CDR3 contains 15 residues. Trimming removed 2 bases at V and 3 bases at J, with 10 bases between. DNA of the CDR3: TGTGCCAGCAGTTACGGAAAGAGGGCTAATGAAAAACTGTTTTTT. This codes for CASSYGKRANEKLFF.

This clonotype was counted a single time. The genes are TRBV5-4 and TRBJ2-7; D is unresolved. Germline V CDR1 and CDR2: SGHNT, YYREEE (reference sequence). The CDR3 loop spans 14 amino acids. The V end was cut by 4 bases, the J end by 1 base, with 12 bases between. CDR3 amino acids: CASSPSSPSYEQYF. CDR3 nucleotide sequence: TGTGCCAGCAGCCCAAGTAGTCCTTCCTACGAGCAGTACTTC.

V and J are TRBV20-1 and TRBJ1-5; a possible D gene is TRBD1 (5 bases). The germline gives CDR1 DFQATT, CDR2 SNEGSKA (reference sequence). Trimming shortened V by 7 bases and J by 1 base, and 20 bases separated the two germline ends. This CDR3 region has 16 residues. The CDR3 DNA follows: TGCAGTGTTGGAGAGGGCTGGGCAGGGAGCAATCAGCCCCAGCATTTT. This encodes CSVGEGWAGSNQPQHF.

V gene TRBV20-1 combines with J gene TRBJ2-1; D is uncertain. The V gene lost 6 bases and the J gene lost 10 bases, with 16 bases spanning the gap. Germline CDR1 is DFQATT and CDR2 is SNEGSKA (reference sequence). This CDR3 region has 12 residues. This CDR3 is CSAGGRSAEQFF. CDR3 nucleotides: TGCAGTGCCGGTGGCCGCTCCGCGGAGCAGTTCTTC.

This clonotype was detected once. The chain links TRBV2 to TRBJ2-3; the D gene is possibly TRBD1 (5 bases). CDR3 length: 12 amino acids. Germline V lookup: CDR1 SNHLY, CDR2 FYNNEI. V was clipped by 7 bases and J by 3 bases, with 8 bases between them. The CDR3 loop is CASKGDTDTQYF. The CDR3 nucleotides are TGTGCCAGCAAAGGGGATACAGATACGCAGTATTTT.

The V call is TRBV30, the J call TRBJ2-7; D may be TRBD1 (6 bases). Germline V gene data show CDR1 as GTSNPN and CDR2 as SVGIG (reference sequence). The CDR3 extends over 11 amino acids. Trimming took off 5 bases at V and 5 bases at J, with 10 bases between the two ends. CDR3 amino acids: CAWGTINEQYF. The CDR3 nucleotides read TGTGCCTGGGGGACAATCAACGAGCAGTACTTC.

V gene TRBV29-1 combines with J gene TRBJ2-3; D may correspond to TRBD1 or TRBD2 (5 bases each). V lost 4 bases and J lost 5, with 10 bases in between. There are 12 residues in the CDR3. Germline CDR1 reads SQVTM; CDR2 reads ANQGSEA. The CDR3 sequence is CSVVRDGDTQYF. CDR3 sequence (DNA): TGCAGCGTTGTTCGGGACGGAGATACGCAGTATTTT.